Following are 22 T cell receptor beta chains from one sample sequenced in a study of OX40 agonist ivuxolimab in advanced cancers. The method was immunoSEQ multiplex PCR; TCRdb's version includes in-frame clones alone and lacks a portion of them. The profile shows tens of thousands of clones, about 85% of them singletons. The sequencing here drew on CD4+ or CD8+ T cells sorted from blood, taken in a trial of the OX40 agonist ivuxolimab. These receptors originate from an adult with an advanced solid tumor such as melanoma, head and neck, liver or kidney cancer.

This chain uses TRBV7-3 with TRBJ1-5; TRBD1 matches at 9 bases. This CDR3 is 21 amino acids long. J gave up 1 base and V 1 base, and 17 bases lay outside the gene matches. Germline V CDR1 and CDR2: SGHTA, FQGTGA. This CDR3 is CASSLSLLRRDRVGSNQPQHF. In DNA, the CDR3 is TGTGCCAGCAGCTTAAGTCTCCTTCGCCGGGACAGGGTAGGAAGCAATCAGCCCCAGCATTTT.

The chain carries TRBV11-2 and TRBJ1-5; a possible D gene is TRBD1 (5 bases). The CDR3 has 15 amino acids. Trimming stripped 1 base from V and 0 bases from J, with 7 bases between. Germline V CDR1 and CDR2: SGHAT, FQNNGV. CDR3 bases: TGTGCCAGCAGCTTAGGGGGGTATAGCAATCAGCCCCAGCATTTT. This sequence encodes CASSLGGYSNQPQHF.

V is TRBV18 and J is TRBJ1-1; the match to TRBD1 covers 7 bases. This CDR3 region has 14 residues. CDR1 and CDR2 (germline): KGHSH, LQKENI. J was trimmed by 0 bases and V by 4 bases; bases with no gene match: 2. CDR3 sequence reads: CASSRGQLNTEAFF. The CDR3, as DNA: TGTGCCAGCTCACGGGGACAGCTGAACACTGAAGCTTTCTTT.

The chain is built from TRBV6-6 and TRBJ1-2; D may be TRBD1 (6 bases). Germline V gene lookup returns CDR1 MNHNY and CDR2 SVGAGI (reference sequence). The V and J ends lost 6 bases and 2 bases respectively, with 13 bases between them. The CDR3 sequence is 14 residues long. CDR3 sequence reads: CASSRQEANYGYTF. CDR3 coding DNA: TGTGCCAGCAGCCGACAGGAGGCCAACTATGGCTACACCTTC.

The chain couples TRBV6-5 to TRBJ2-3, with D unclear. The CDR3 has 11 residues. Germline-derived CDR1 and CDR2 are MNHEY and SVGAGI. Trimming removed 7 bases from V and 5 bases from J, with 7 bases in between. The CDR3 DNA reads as TGTGCCAGCATTTCCCTAGATACGCAGTATTTT. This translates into CASISLDTQYF.

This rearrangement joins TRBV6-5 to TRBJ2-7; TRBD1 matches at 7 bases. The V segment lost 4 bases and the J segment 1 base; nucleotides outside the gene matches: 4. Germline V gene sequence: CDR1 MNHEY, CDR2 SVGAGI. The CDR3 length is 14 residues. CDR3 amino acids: CASSSPDRSYEQYF. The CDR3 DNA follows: TGTGCCAGCAGTTCCCCGGACAGGTCCTACGAGCAGTACTTC.

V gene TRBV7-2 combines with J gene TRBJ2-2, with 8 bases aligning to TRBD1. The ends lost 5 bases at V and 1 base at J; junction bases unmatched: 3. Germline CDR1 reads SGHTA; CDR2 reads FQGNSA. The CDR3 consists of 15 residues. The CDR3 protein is CASSRDRKNTGELFF. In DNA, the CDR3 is TGTGCCAGCAGCCGGGACAGGAAGAACACCGGGGAGCTGTTTTTT.

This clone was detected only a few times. The CDR3, as DNA: TGCGCCAGCAGCTTAGTGACAGGTGATTCACCCCTCCACTTT. Amino acids: CASSLVTGDSPLHF. The chain links TRBV5-1 to TRBJ1-6, with TRBD1 as a possible D gene (6 bases). CDR1 and CDR2 from the germline V gene are SGHRS and YFSETQ. This CDR3 is 14 amino acids long. The ends were cut back, 2 bases at V and 8 bases at J, with 11 bases in the middle.

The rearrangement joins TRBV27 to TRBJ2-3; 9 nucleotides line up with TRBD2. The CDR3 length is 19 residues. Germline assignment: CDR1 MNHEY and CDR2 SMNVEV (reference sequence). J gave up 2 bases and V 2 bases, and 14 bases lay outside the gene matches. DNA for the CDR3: TGTGCCAGCAGTTTAAGTCGTCCTAGCGGGACGAAACTCACAGATACGCAGTATTTT. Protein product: CASSLSRPSGTKLTDTQYF.

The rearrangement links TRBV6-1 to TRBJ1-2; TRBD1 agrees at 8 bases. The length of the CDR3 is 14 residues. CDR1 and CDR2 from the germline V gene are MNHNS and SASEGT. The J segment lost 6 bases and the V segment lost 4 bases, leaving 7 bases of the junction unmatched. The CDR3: CASSAQTGEDGYTF. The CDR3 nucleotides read TGTGCCAGCAGTGCACAGACAGGGGAGGATGGCTACACCTTC.

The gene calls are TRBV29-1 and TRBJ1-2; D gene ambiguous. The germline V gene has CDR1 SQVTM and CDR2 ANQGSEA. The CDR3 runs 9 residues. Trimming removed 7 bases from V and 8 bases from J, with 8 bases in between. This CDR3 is CSASEGYTF. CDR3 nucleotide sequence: TGCAGCGCCAGTGAGGGCTACACCTTC.

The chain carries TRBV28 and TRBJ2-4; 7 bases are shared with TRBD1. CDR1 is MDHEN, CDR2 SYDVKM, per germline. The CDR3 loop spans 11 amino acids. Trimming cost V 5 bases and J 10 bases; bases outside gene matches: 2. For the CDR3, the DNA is TGTGCCAGCAGTATCAGGGGGATTCAGTACTTC. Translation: CASSIRGIQYF.

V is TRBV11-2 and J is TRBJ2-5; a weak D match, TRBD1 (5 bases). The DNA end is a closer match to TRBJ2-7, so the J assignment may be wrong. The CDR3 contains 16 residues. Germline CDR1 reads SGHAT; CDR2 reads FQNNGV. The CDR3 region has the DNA TGTGCCAGCAGCGTGCAGCGCAGGGTGAGCTCCTACGAGCAGTACTTC. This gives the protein CASSVQRRVSSYEQYF.

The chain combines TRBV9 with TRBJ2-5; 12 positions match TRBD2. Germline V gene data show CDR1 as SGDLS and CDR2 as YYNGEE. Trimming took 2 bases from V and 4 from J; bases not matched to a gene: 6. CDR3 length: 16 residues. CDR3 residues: CASSVRASGGVETQYF. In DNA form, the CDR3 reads TGTGCCAGCAGCGTTAGGGCTAGCGGGGGGGTAGAGACCCAGTACTTC. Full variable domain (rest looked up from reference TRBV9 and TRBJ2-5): DSGVTQTPKHLITATGQRVTLRCSPRSGDLSVYWYQQSLDQGLQFLIQYYNGEERAKGNILERFSAQQFPDLHSELNLSSLELGDSALYFCASSVRASGGVETQYFGPGTRLLVL.

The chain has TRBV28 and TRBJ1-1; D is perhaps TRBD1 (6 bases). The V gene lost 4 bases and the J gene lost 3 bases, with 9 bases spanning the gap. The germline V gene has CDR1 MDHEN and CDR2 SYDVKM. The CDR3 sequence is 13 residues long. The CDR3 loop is CASSSRQDTEAFF. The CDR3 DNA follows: TGTGCCAGCAGTTCCCGACAGGACACTGAAGCTTTCTTT.

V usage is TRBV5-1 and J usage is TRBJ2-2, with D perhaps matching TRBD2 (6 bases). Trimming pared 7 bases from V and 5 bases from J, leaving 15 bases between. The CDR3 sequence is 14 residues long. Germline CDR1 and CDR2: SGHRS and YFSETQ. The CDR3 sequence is CASGEGGQTGELFF. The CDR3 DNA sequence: TGCGCCAGCGGAGAGGGAGGACAAACCGGGGAGCTGTTTTTT.

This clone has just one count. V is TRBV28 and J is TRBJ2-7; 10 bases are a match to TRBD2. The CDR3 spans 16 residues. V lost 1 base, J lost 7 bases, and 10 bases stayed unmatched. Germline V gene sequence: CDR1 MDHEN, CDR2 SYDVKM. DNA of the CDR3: TGTGCCAGCAGTTTATCCTCTAGCGGGAGTTCGAGTGAGCAGTACTTC. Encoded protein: CASSLSSSGSSSEQYF.

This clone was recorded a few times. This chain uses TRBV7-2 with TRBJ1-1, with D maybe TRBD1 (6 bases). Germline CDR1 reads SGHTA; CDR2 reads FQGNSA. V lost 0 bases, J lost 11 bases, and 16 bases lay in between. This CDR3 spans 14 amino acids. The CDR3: CASSLAGTLQMAFF. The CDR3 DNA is TGTGCCAGCAGCTTAGCTGGGACACTCCAAATGGCTTTCTTT.

The CDR3 here is CASSLAEALDTQYF. The CDR3 DNA reads as TGCGCCAGCAGCTTGGCTGAGGCACTGGATACGCAGTATTTT. The chain carries TRBV5-1 and TRBJ2-3; D unclear. The CDR3 contains 14 residues. Trimming took off 0 bases at V and 6 bases at J, with 11 bases between the two ends. CDR1 and CDR2 (germline): SGHRS, YFSETQ.

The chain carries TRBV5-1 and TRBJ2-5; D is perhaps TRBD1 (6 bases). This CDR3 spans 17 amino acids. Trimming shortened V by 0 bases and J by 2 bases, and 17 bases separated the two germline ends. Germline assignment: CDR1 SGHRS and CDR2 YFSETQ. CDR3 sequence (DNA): TGCGCCAGCAGCTTGGCAGGAGTAAGGGGGTCTCAAGAGACCCAGTACTTC. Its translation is CASSLAGVRGSQETQYF.

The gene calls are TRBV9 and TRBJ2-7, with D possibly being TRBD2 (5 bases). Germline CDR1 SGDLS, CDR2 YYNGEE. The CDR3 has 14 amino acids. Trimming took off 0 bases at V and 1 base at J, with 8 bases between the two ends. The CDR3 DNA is TGTGCCAGCAGCGTAGACGGGAATTCCTACGAGCAGTACTTC. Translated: CASSVDGNSYEQYF.

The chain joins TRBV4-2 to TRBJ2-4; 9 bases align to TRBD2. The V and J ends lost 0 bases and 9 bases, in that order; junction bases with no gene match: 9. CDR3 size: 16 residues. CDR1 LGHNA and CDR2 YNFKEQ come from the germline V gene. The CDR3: CASSQDKRGAHSIQYF. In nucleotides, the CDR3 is TGTGCCAGCAGCCAAGATAAGCGGGGGGCGCATAGCATTCAGTACTTC.